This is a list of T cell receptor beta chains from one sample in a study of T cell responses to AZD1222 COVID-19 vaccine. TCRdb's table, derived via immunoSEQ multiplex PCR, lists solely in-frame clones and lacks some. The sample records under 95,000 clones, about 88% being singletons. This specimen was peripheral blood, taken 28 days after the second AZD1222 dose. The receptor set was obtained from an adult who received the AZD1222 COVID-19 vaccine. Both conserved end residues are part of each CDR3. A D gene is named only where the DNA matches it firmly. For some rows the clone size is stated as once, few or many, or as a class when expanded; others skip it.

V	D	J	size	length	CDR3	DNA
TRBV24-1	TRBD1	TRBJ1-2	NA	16	CATSDPNGQAIYGYTF	TGTGCCACCAGTGACCCGAACGGACAGGCTATCTATGGCTACACCTTC
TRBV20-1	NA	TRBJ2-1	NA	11	CSGGSYNEQFF	TGCAGTGGCGGCTCCTACAATGAGCAGTTCTTC
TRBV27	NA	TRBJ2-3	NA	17	CASSLSPNLGGTDTQYF	TGTGCCAGCAGTTTGAGTCCCAACCTGGGGGGCACAGATACGCAGTATTTT
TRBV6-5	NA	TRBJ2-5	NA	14	CASRNRHSGETQYF	TGTGCCAGCAGGAACAGGCATAGTGGAGAGACCCAGTACTTC
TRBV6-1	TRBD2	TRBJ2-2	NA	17	CASSEASLAGATGELFF	TGTGCCAGCAGTGAAGCGAGCCTAGCGGGAGCGACCGGGGAGCTGTTTTTT
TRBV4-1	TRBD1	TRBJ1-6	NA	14	CASSLGQNNSPLHF	TGCGCCAGCAGCCTGGGACAGAACAATTCACCCCTCCACTTT
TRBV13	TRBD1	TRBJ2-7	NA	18	CASSRWISTRQGAYEQYF	TGTGCCAGCAGCCGTTGGATATCCACCCGACAGGGGGCCTACGAGCAGTACTTC
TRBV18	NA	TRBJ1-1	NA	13	CASSPQPLTEAFF	TGTGCCAGCTCACCCCAACCTCTCACTGAAGCTTTCTTT
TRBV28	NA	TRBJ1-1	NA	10	CASMFRGAFF	TGTGCCAGCATGTTTAGGGGAGCTTTCTTT
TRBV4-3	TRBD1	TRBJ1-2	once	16	CASSHRGRSGNYGYTF	TGCGCCAGCTCTCACAGGGGGCGATCGGGAAACTATGGCTACACCTTC
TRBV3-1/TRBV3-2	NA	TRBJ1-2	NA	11	CASTDRRGYTF	TGTGCCAGCACCGACAGACGGGGCTACACCTTC
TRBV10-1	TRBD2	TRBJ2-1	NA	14	CASSEGLAGDEQFF	TGCGCCAGCAGTGAAGGGCTAGCGGGAGATGAGCAGTTCTTC
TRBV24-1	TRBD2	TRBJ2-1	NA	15	CATSDFSSGMDEQFF	TGTGCCACCAGTGATTTTTCTAGCGGGATGGATGAGCAGTTCTTC
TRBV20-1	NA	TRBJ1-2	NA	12	CSASTAPNGYTF	TGCAGTGCTAGTACAGCGCCAAATGGCTACACCTTC
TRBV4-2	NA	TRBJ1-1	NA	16	CASSQDSAGKGTEAFF	TGTGCCAGCAGCCAAGATAGTGCCGGGAAGGGCACTGAAGCTTTCTTT
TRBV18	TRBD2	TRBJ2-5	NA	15	CASSLAGGLQETQYF	TGTGCCAGCTCATTAGCGGGAGGCCTCCAAGAGACCCAGTACTTC
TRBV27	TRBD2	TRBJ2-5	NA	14	CATKRTSGQETQYF	TGTGCCACTAAACGGACTAGCGGCCAAGAGACCCAGTACTTC
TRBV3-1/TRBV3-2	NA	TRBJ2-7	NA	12	CASSQDPPEQYF	TGTGCCAGCAGCCAAGATCCGCCCGAGCAGTACTTC
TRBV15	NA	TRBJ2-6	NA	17	CATSGQRGDPGANVLTF	TGTGCCACCAGCGGCCAACGAGGGGACCCTGGGGCCAACGTCCTGACTTTC
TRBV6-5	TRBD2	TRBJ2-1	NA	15	CASSPQYRSGNEQFF	TGTGCCAGCAGTCCCCAGTACCGTAGCGGGAATGAGCAGTTCTTC
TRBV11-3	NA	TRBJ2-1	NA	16	CASSLSGRSGYNEQFF	TGTGCCAGCAGCTTATCCGGGAGATCGGGGTACAATGAGCAGTTCTTC
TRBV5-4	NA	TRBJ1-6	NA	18	CASSLGNTGLLLNSPLHF	TGTGCCAGCAGCTTGGGCAACACGGGACTTCTCTTAAATTCACCCCTCCACTTT
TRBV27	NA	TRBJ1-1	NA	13	CASSLQENTEAFF	TGTGCCAGCAGTTTACAGGAGAACACTGAAGCTTTCTTT
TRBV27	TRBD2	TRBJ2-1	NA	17	CASSLFASGSSYNEQFF	TGTGCCAGCAGTTTATTCGCTAGCGGGAGCTCCTACAATGAGCAGTTCTTC
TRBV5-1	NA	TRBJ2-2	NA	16	CASSLVAGPNTGELFF	TGCGCCAGCAGCTTAGTCGCGGGACCCAACACCGGGGAGCTGTTTTTT
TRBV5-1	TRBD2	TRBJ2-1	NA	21	CASSPTPTLAGDLSSYNEQFF	TGCGCCAGCAGCCCGACCCCAACCCTAGCGGGAGACCTGAGCTCCTACAATGAGCAGTTCTTC
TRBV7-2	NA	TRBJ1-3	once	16	CASSPITGDSGNTIYF	TGTGCCAGCAGCCCAATCACGGGAGACTCTGGAAACACCATATATTTT
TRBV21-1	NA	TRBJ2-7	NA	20	CASSKVVGLLWASGKDEQYF	TGTGCCAGCAGCAAAGTGGTGGGGTTGTTGTGGGCTAGCGGGAAGGACGAGCAGTACTTC
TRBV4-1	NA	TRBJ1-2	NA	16	CASSQDLAGRIYGYTF	TGCGCCAGCAGCCAAGATCTAGCAGGGAGAATCTATGGCTACACCTTC
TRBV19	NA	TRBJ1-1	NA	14	CASSTGPSNTEAFF	TGTGCCAGTAGTACGGGACCATCGAACACTGAAGCTTTCTTT
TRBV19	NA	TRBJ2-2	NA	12	CASSVGYGELFF	TGTGCCAGTAGTGTGGGGTACGGGGAGCTGTTTTTT
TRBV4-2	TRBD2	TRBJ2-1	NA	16	CASSPTSGSGYNEQFF	TGTGCCAGCAGCCCCACTAGCGGGAGTGGTTACAATGAGCAGTTCTTC
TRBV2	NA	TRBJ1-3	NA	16	CASSPDGRVRGNTIYF	TGTGCCAGCAGCCCCGATGGCAGGGTGAGGGGAAACACCATATATTTT
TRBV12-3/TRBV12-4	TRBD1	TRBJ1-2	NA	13	CASRFTGALGYTF	TGTGCCAGCAGATTCACAGGGGCACTCGGCTACACCTTC
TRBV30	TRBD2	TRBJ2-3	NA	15	CAWSRGGERRDTQYF	TGTGCCTGGAGTCGGGGGGGGGAGAGGAGGGATACGCAGTATTTT
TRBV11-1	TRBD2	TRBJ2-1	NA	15	CASSTRTSSYNEQFF	TGTGCCAGCAGCACCAGGACTAGCTCCTACAATGAGCAGTTCTTC
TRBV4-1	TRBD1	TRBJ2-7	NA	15	CASSPPPGQGSEQYF	TGCGCCAGCAGCCCTCCCCCCGGACAGGGCTCCGAGCAGTACTTC